A single sample is the source of the 3 T cell receptor beta chains below, sequenced in a study of blood T cell repertoires in COVID-19. TCRdb keeps only in-frame clones here, not all; method: immunoSEQ multiplex PCR. The sample holds roughly 150,000 clones, roughly 91% seen once. The sequenced sample consisted of peripheral blood. The receptors come from a man aged 50 to 60 who had recovered from COVID-19.

This chain connects TRBV6-5 to TRBJ1-6, with D maybe TRBD1 (5 bases). Trimming cost V 2 bases and J 6 bases, with 14 bases left between them. This CDR3 is 16 amino acids long. Looked up from germline, CDR1 is MNHEY and CDR2 is SVGAGI. CDR3 nucleotide sequence: TGTGCCAGCAGTTACGGGCCGCGCGGGGGTAATTCACCCCTCCACTTT. Translation: CASSYGPRGGNSPLHF.

The genes are TRBV19 and TRBJ1-2, with 10 bases identical to TRBD1. J lost 2 bases, V lost 5 bases, and 8 bases had no gene match. CDR1 is LNHDA and CDR2 is SQIVND in the germline V gene (reference sequence). The CDR3 covers 16 residues. The CDR3 spells CASSHRTGGLNYGYTF. Here the CDR3 DNA reads TGTGCCAGTAGTCACAGGACAGGGGGATTAAACTATGGCTACACCTTC.

The chain links TRBV5-1 to TRBJ1-2, with D tentatively TRBD1 (6 bases). V shed 4 bases and J shed 2 bases, with 9 bases lying between them. This CDR3 spans 13 amino acids. Germline CDR1 and CDR2: SGHRS and YFSETQ. The CDR3 here is CASSQDSNYGYTF. CDR3 nucleotide sequence: TGCGCCAGCAGCCAGGACAGCAACTATGGCTACACCTTC.